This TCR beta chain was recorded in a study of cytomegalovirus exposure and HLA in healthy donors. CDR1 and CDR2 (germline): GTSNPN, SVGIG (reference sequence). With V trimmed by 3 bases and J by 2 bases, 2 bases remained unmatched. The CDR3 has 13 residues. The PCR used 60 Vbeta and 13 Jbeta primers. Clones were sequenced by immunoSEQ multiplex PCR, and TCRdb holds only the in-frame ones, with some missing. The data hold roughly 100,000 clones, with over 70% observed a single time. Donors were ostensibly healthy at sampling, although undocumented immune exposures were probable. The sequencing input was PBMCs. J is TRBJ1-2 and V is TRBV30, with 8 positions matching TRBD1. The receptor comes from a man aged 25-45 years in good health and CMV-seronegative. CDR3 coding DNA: TGTGCCTGGAGGACAGGGGCCAACTATGGCTACACCTTC. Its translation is CAWRTGANYGYTF. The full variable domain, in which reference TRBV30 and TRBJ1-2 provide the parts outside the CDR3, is SQTIHQWPATLVQPVGSPLSLECTVEGTSNPNLYWYRQAAGRGLQLLFYSVGIGQISSEVPQNLSASRPQDRQFILSSKKLLLSDSGFYLCAWRTGANYGYTFGSGTRLTVV.